This T cell receptor beta chain was identified in a study of OX40 agonist ivuxolimab in advanced cancers. Study-level findings and limits: Some nonresponders additionally presented with little normalized T-cell clonal expansion.

This clone is a singleton in its sample. No antigen is known for it. TCRdb's table, derived via immunoSEQ multiplex PCR, lists solely in-frame clones and lacks some. The sample yields 55,000 to 70,000 clones, about 90% seen once. Germline V gene data show CDR1 as SNHLY and CDR2 as FYNNEI. Trimming took off 4 bases at V and 5 bases at J, with 11 bases between the two ends. This CDR3 is built from 14 residues. The source was CD4+ or CD8+ T cells sorted from blood, collected in a trial of the OX40 agonist ivuxolimab. V usage is TRBV2 and J usage is TRBJ2-2; D is unclear. The receptor's source is an adult with an advanced solid tumor such as melanoma, head and neck, liver or kidney cancer. The CDR3, as DNA: TGTGCCAGCAGTGGTTTGGCGGTAACCGGGGAGCTGTTTTTT. Its protein is CASSGLAVTGELFF.